The clone carrying this T cell receptor (beta chain) was counted between two and nine times. The data were obtained in a study of blood T cell repertoires in COVID-19. CDR1 SNHLY and CDR2 FYNNEI come from the germline V gene. The CDR3 spans 14 residues. V shed 6 bases and J 3 bases; nucleotides not matched to a gene: 5. Some clones are missing from TCRdb's copy, which holds only in-frame ones; the method was immunoSEQ multiplex PCR. This sample has approximately 150,000 clones, with 81% found just once. Self-reported history from a screening survey and questionnaire set each donor's cohort. The sample consisted of PBMCs or T cells enriched from blood (not recorded which). The chain joins TRBV2 to TRBJ1-5, with 7 bases aligning to TRBD1. The receptor comes from a woman aged 40 to 55 with acute COVID-19. The CDR3 coding sequence is TGTGCCAGCAGGCCGGGACAGTTCAATCAGCCCCAGCATTTT. Translated: CASRPGQFNQPQHF.